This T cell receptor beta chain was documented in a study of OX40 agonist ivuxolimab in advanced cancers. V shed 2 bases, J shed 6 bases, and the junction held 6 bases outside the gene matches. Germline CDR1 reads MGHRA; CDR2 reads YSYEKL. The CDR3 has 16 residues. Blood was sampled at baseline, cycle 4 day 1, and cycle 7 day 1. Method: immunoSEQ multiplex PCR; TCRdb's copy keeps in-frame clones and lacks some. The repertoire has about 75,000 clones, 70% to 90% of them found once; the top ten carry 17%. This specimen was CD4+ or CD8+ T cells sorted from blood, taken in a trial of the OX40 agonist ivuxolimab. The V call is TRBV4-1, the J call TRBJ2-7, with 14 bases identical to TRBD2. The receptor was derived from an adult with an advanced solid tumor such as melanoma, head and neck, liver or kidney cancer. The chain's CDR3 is CASSQHPTSGRGEQYF. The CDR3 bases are TGCGCCAGCAGCCAACACCCGACTAGCGGGAGGGGCGAGCAGTACTTC.